The T cell receptor beta chain under discussion was sequenced for a study of persistence of HIV-infected CD4 T cells. As concerns this clone: Antigen unknown.

Overlapping HIV-1 Gag 15-mer peptides at 0.8 to 1 ug per peptide per mL were used. Sorted nonresponding memory CD4+ T cells were CD40L-negative, CD69-negative, CD45RO-high. The V gene lost 4 bases and the J gene lost 3 bases, with 8 bases spanning the gap. This CDR3 spans 13 amino acids. Germline lookup yields CDR1 KGHDR and CDR2 SFDVKD. The libraries were made with immunoSEQ version 4 in survey mode. TCRdb's table, derived via immunoSEQ multiplex PCR, lists solely in-frame clones and lacks some. The table lists about 39,000 clones, 85% of them singletons. The source material was cultured CD4+ T cells from PBMCs, sampled from a patient who received antiretroviral therapy. This chain joins TRBV24-1 and TRBJ1-1; D unresolved. This receptor was identified in an adult with HIV. The donor label of this sample is uncertain. The CDR3 DNA sequence: TGTGCCACCAGTGACCAACAATACACTGAAGCTTTCTTT. Amino acids: CATSDQQYTEAFF.